This is a list of T cell receptor beta chains from one sample in a study of control samples from healthy donors and cancer patients. Generated by immunoSEQ multiplex PCR, the TCRdb table keeps only in-frame clones and is missing some. Of tens of thousands of clones listed, around 84% were seen once; the top ten hold more than 9%. The sample comprised PBMCs. The receptors shown here come from a man aged 55 to 70 with head and neck cancer. CDR3s include the opening cysteine and the closing phenylalanine or tryptophan. The order of the fields is D gene, J gene, CDR3 length, clone size, V gene, CDR3 protein, CDR3 DNA. The D gene is left open where the match is weak. Clone size appears in some rows only: once, few, many, or a class for an expanded clone.

d_gene: -
j_gene: TRBJ1-2
len: 13
abundance: -
v_gene: TRBV10-3
CDR3aa: CAISGTSRNGYTF
CDR3nt: TGTGCCATCAGCGGCACTAGTCGTAATGGCTACACCTTC

d_gene: -
j_gene: TRBJ2-1
len: 18
abundance: -
v_gene: TRBV28
CDR3aa: CASSLMGQAGPGYNEQFF
CDR3nt: TGTGCCAGCAGTTTAATGGGGCAGGCCGGGCCCGGCTACAATGAGCAGTTCTTC

d_gene: -
j_gene: TRBJ2-2
len: 15
abundance: -
v_gene: TRBV7-6
CDR3aa: CASSRRTVNTGELFF
CDR3nt: TGTGCCAGCAGCAGAAGGACAGTGAACACCGGGGAGCTGTTTTTT

d_gene: TRBD2
j_gene: TRBJ2-3
len: 16
abundance: -
v_gene: TRBV24-1
CDR3aa: CATSDFASGSTDTQYF
CDR3nt: TGTGCCACCAGTGATTTTGCTAGCGGGAGTACAGATACGCAGTATTTT

d_gene: -
j_gene: TRBJ2-5
len: 14
abundance: -
v_gene: TRBV6-5
CDR3aa: CASSYGTLQETQYF
CDR3nt: TGTGCCAGCAGTTACGGAACCCTCCAAGAGACCCAGTACTTC

d_gene: -
j_gene: TRBJ2-4
len: 14
abundance: few
v_gene: TRBV30
CDR3aa: CAWNWGRGRNIQYF
CDR3nt: TGTGCCTGGAACTGGGGAAGGGGTAGAAACATTCAGTACTTC

d_gene: -
j_gene: TRBJ2-5
len: 16
abundance: -
v_gene: TRBV5-1
CDR3aa: CASSLGGDPRGETQYF
CDR3nt: TGCGCCAGCAGCTTGGGGGGGGACCCTCGCGGCGAGACCCAGTACTTC

d_gene: -
j_gene: TRBJ1-6
len: 13
abundance: -
v_gene: TRBV6-5
CDR3aa: CASSYTNTSPLHF
CDR3nt: TGTGCCAGCAGTTACACCAACACTTCACCCCTCCACTTT

d_gene: -
j_gene: TRBJ2-7
len: 12
abundance: -
v_gene: TRBV2
CDR3aa: CASRGTVYEQYF
CDR3nt: TGTGCCAGCAGAGGGACGGTCTACGAGCAGTACTTC

d_gene: -
j_gene: TRBJ1-6
len: 17
abundance: once
v_gene: TRBV27
CDR3aa: CASSLKGVESGGSPLHF
CDR3nt: TGTGCCAGCAGTTTAAAGGGGGTGGAGTCCGGGGGGTCACCCCTCCACTTT

d_gene: TRBD1
j_gene: TRBJ2-7
len: 13
abundance: once
v_gene: TRBV19
CDR3aa: CASRGQGFYEQYF
CDR3nt: TGTGCCAGTAGGGGACAGGGATTCTACGAGCAGTACTTC

d_gene: -
j_gene: TRBJ1-4
len: 15
abundance: -
v_gene: TRBV7-8
CDR3aa: CASSLVGRFNEKLFF
CDR3nt: TGTGCCAGCAGCTTAGTGGGCAGATTTAATGAAAAACTGTTTTTT

d_gene: TRBD2
j_gene: TRBJ2-5
len: 17
abundance: -
v_gene: TRBV9
CDR3aa: CASSESTSGRGRETQYF
CDR3nt: TGTGCCAGCAGCGAGTCGACTAGCGGGAGGGGCAGGGAGACCCAGTACTTC

d_gene: -
j_gene: TRBJ1-6
len: 13
abundance: -
v_gene: TRBV12-3/TRBV12-4
CDR3aa: CASSRMGILRLHF
CDR3nt: TGTGCCAGCAGTAGAATGGGGATCCTTCGACTCCACTTT

d_gene: -
j_gene: TRBJ1-4
len: 15
abundance: -
v_gene: TRBV7-9
CDR3aa: CASSLTETGRTVLFF
CDR3nt: TGTGCCAGCAGCTTAACAGAGACCGGCCGAACTGTATTGTTTTTT

d_gene: -
j_gene: TRBJ1-4
len: 13
abundance: few
v_gene: TRBV27
CDR3aa: CASSSANYEKLFF
CDR3nt: TGTGCCAGCAGTTCAGCGAACTATGAAAAACTGTTTTTT

d_gene: -
j_gene: TRBJ1-1
len: 13
abundance: once
v_gene: TRBV27
CDR3aa: CASSLVSGTEAFF
CDR3nt: TGTGCCAGCAGTTTGGTCAGTGGCACTGAAGCTTTCTTT

d_gene: -
j_gene: TRBJ1-3
len: 14
abundance: -
v_gene: TRBV6-5
CDR3aa: CASSPILQGNTIYF
CDR3nt: TGTGCCAGCAGTCCCATCCTACAAGGAAACACCATATATTTT

d_gene: TRBD1
j_gene: TRBJ2-2
len: 15
abundance: -
v_gene: TRBV11-3
CDR3aa: CASSNRGTNTGELFF
CDR3nt: TGTGCCAGCAGCAACAGGGGAACGAACACCGGGGAGCTGTTTTTT

d_gene: TRBD2
j_gene: TRBJ2-2
len: 16
abundance: -
v_gene: TRBV6-5
CDR3aa: CASSSGLAVNTGELFF
CDR3nt: TGTGCCAGCAGTTCCGGACTAGCGGTGAACACCGGGGAGCTGTTTTTT

d_gene: -
j_gene: TRBJ1-2
len: 13
abundance: -
v_gene: TRBV6-1
CDR3aa: CASSEGQNYGYTF
CDR3nt: TGTGCCAGCAGTGAAGGACAGAACTATGGCTACACCTTC

d_gene: -
j_gene: TRBJ2-1
len: 15
abundance: -
v_gene: TRBV2
CDR3aa: CASSDVAGSYNEQFF
CDR3nt: TGTGCCAGCAGTGATGTGGCGGGCTCCTACAATGAGCAGTTCTTC

d_gene: -
j_gene: TRBJ2-2
len: 16
abundance: -
v_gene: TRBV18
CDR3aa: CASSPPSRGDTGELFF
CDR3nt: TGTGCCAGCTCACCACCTTCCAGGGGGGACACCGGGGAGCTGTTTTTT

d_gene: -
j_gene: TRBJ2-1
len: 12
abundance: -
v_gene: TRBV5-1
CDR3aa: CASSLSPPRQFF
CDR3nt: TGCGCCAGCAGCTTGTCGCCTCCCCGGCAGTTCTTC

d_gene: TRBD1
j_gene: TRBJ1-5
len: 15
abundance: -
v_gene: TRBV18
CDR3aa: CASSPEDRGSQPQHF
CDR3nt: TGTGCCAGCTCACCGGAGGACAGGGGTAGCCAGCCCCAGCATTTT

d_gene: TRBD1
j_gene: TRBJ1-3
len: 14
abundance: -
v_gene: TRBV27
CDR3aa: CASRPGTGGGTIYF
CDR3nt: TGTGCCAGCAGACCCGGGACAGGGGGAGGCACCATATATTTT

d_gene: -
j_gene: TRBJ2-3
len: 14
abundance: -
v_gene: TRBV5-1
CDR3aa: CASSSSWSTDTQYF
CDR3nt: TGCGCCAGCAGCTCGAGCTGGAGCACAGATACGCAGTATTTT

d_gene: -
j_gene: TRBJ1-1
len: 13
abundance: few
v_gene: TRBV14
CDR3aa: CASSQDVVESAFF
CDR3nt: TGTGCCAGCAGCCAAGATGTGGTGGAGTCCGCTTTCTTT

d_gene: -
j_gene: TRBJ1-1
len: 17
abundance: once
v_gene: TRBV4-1
CDR3aa: CASSPSRPVRTNTEAFF
CDR3nt: TGCGCCAGCAGCCCCTCACGACCGGTCAGGACGAACACTGAAGCTTTCTTT

d_gene: TRBD1
j_gene: TRBJ1-5
len: 15
abundance: once
v_gene: TRBV4-2
CDR3aa: CASSKGAGDNQPQHF
CDR3nt: TGTGCCAGCAGCAAGGGGGCCGGGGACAATCAGCCCCAGCATTTT

d_gene: TRBD1
j_gene: TRBJ1-2
len: 12
abundance: -
v_gene: TRBV12-3/TRBV12-4
CDR3aa: CASSQGQLGYTF
CDR3nt: TGTGCCAGCAGTCAGGGACAGCTTGGCTACACCTTC

d_gene: -
j_gene: TRBJ2-2
len: 14
abundance: -
v_gene: TRBV5-1
CDR3aa: CASSFGGIRQELFF
CDR3nt: TGCGCCAGCAGCTTTGGGGGGATTCGTCAGGAGCTGTTTTTT

d_gene: TRBD1
j_gene: TRBJ1-1
len: 13
abundance: -
v_gene: TRBV7-9
CDR3aa: CASSGQGNTEAFF
CDR3nt: TGTGCCAGCAGCGGACAGGGGAACACTGAAGCTTTCTTT

d_gene: -
j_gene: TRBJ1-5
len: 15
abundance: -
v_gene: TRBV7-9
CDR3aa: CASSLAGYSNQPQHF
CDR3nt: TGTGCCAGCAGCTTAGCAGGGTATAGCAATCAGCCCCAGCATTTT

d_gene: -
j_gene: TRBJ1-3
len: 12
abundance: -
v_gene: TRBV6-1
CDR3aa: CASSESGNTIYF
CDR3nt: TGTGCCAGCAGTGAGTCCGGGAACACCATATATTTT

d_gene: TRBD1
j_gene: TRBJ1-2
len: 12
abundance: -
v_gene: TRBV20-1
CDR3aa: CSASHRGHGYTF
CDR3nt: TGCAGTGCTAGTCACAGGGGCCATGGCTACACCTTC

d_gene: -
j_gene: TRBJ1-6
len: 13
abundance: -
v_gene: TRBV6-5
CDR3aa: CASRAGTNSPLHF
CDR3nt: TGTGCCAGCAGGGCGGGGACTAATTCACCCCTCCACTTT

d_gene: -
j_gene: TRBJ2-7
len: 14
abundance: -
v_gene: TRBV25-1
CDR3aa: CASKGGGLVGEQYF
CDR3nt: TGTGCCAGCAAGGGGGGAGGGCTGGTGGGCGAGCAGTACTTC

d_gene: TRBD1
j_gene: TRBJ1-5
len: 15
abundance: -
v_gene: TRBV18
CDR3aa: CASSQGQGSNQPQHF
CDR3nt: TGTGCCAGCTCCCAGGGACAGGGTAGCAATCAGCCCCAGCATTTT

d_gene: -
j_gene: TRBJ2-4
len: 16
abundance: -
v_gene: TRBV28
CDR3aa: CASSLWGPSAKNIQYF
CDR3nt: TGTGCCAGCAGTTTGTGGGGTCCTTCGGCCAAAAACATTCAGTACTTC

d_gene: -
j_gene: TRBJ2-3
len: 15
abundance: -
v_gene: TRBV24-1
CDR3aa: CATSDRGHRTDTQYF
CDR3nt: TGTGCCACCAGTGATCGGGGACACCGCACAGATACGCAGTATTTT

d_gene: TRBD2
j_gene: TRBJ2-3
len: 16
abundance: -
v_gene: TRBV7-2
CDR3aa: CASSPGTSSSTDTQYF
CDR3nt: TGTGCCAGCAGCCCAGGGACTAGCTCTAGCACAGATACGCAGTATTTT

d_gene: -
j_gene: TRBJ1-6
len: 16
abundance: once
v_gene: TRBV2
CDR3aa: CASSEAVVPGESPLHF
CDR3nt: TGTGCCAGCAGTGAAGCGGTGGTTCCAGGGGAGTCACCCCTCCACTTT

d_gene: -
j_gene: TRBJ2-3
len: 14
abundance: -
v_gene: TRBV5-4
CDR3aa: CASSLASSTDTQYF
CDR3nt: TGTGCCAGCAGCTTGGCGTCGAGCACAGATACGCAGTATTTT

d_gene: -
j_gene: TRBJ2-1
len: 14
abundance: -
v_gene: TRBV19
CDR3aa: CASSWSGVNTEQFF
CDR3nt: TGTGCCAGTAGTTGGTCAGGGGTTAACACTGAGCAGTTCTTC

d_gene: -
j_gene: TRBJ2-2
len: 13
abundance: -
v_gene: TRBV30
CDR3aa: CAWSVAFGGELFF
CDR3nt: TGTGCCTGGAGTGTAGCATTCGGCGGGGAGCTGTTTTTT

d_gene: TRBD1
j_gene: TRBJ2-5
len: 13
abundance: -
v_gene: TRBV6-5
CDR3aa: CASRTGDVKTQYF
CDR3nt: TGTGCCAGCAGGACAGGGGACGTAAAGACCCAGTACTTC

d_gene: -
j_gene: TRBJ1-2
len: 18
abundance: -
v_gene: TRBV19
CDR3aa: CASSIPRTGRTTNYGYTF
CDR3nt: TGTGCCAGTAGTATTCCCCGGACTGGGCGAACTACTAACTATGGCTACACCTTC

d_gene: TRBD2
j_gene: TRBJ2-5
len: 15
abundance: few
v_gene: TRBV11-2
CDR3aa: CASSATSGRAKTQYF
CDR3nt: TGTGCCAGCAGCGCGACTAGCGGGAGGGCAAAGACCCAGTACTTC

d_gene: -
j_gene: TRBJ1-3
len: 14
abundance: -
v_gene: TRBV2
CDR3aa: CASSGIGTGNTIYF
CDR3nt: TGTGCCAGCAGTGGTATCGGGACGGGAAACACCATATATTTT

d_gene: -
j_gene: TRBJ2-5
len: 14
abundance: -
v_gene: TRBV7-8
CDR3aa: CASSLSWGQETQYF
CDR3nt: TGTGCCAGCAGCTTATCCTGGGGGCAAGAGACCCAGTACTTC

d_gene: TRBD1
j_gene: TRBJ1-1
len: 14
abundance: once
v_gene: TRBV19
CDR3aa: CASIKDRVSTEAFF
CDR3nt: TGTGCCAGTATAAAGGACAGGGTGTCAACTGAAGCTTTCTTT

d_gene: -
j_gene: TRBJ2-7
len: 13
abundance: -
v_gene: TRBV7-9
CDR3aa: CASSYRTIYEQYF
CDR3nt: TGTGCCAGCAGCTACAGGACTATTTACGAGCAGTACTTC

d_gene: -
j_gene: TRBJ1-4
len: 13
abundance: -
v_gene: TRBV28
CDR3aa: CASSPPAVEKLFF
CDR3nt: TGTGCCAGCAGTCCCCCGGCGGTCGAAAAACTGTTTTTT

d_gene: TRBD1
j_gene: TRBJ2-3
len: 14
abundance: once
v_gene: TRBV9
CDR3aa: CASSAWTGADTQYF
CDR3nt: TGTGCCAGCAGCGCCTGGACAGGGGCAGATACGCAGTATTTT